This is a list of T cell receptor beta chains from one sample in a study of blood T cell repertoires in COVID-19. The repertoire was sequenced with immunoSEQ multiplex PCR; TCRdb's copy has only in-frame clones and lacks some. The sample records tens of thousands of clones, about 68% being singletons. The sample taken for sequencing was peripheral blood. These receptors all come from a man aged 45-65 years with active or convalescent COVID-19. Both conserved end residues are part of each CDR3. Fields, in order: CDR3 protein, CDR3 DNA, J gene, D gene, V gene, clone size. The D gene is left open where the match is weak. Size is stated for part of the rows, as once, few or many counts, or as a class when the clone is expanded.

CASIPTSGVKETQYF	TGTGCCAGCATTCCGACTAGCGGGGTTAAAGAGACCCAGTACTTC	TRBJ2-5	TRBD2	TRBV2	NA
CASSSTGNYGYTF	TGTGCCAGCAGCTCAACAGGTAACTATGGCTACACCTTC	TRBJ1-2	NA	TRBV7-9	NA
CASSSEAHRDGYTF	TGTGCCAGCAGCTCAGAGGCACACAGGGATGGCTACACCTTC	TRBJ1-2	NA	TRBV13	NA
CAWSDRGPSEKLFF	TGTGCCTGGAGTGACAGGGGGCCGAGTGAAAAACTGTTTTTT	TRBJ1-4	TRBD1	TRBV30	NA
CASRAGYSGNTIYF	TGTGCCAGCAGGGCAGGGTACTCTGGAAACACCATATATTTT	TRBJ1-3	NA	TRBV6-5	NA
CASSLDNSYEQYF	TGTGCCAGCAGCCTCGACAACTCCTACGAGCAGTACTTC	TRBJ2-7	NA	TRBV12-3/TRBV12-4	NA
CASSQDGQGDGYTF	TGTGCCAGCAGCCAAGACGGACAGGGGGATGGCTACACCTTC	TRBJ1-2	TRBD1	TRBV3-1/TRBV3-2	once
CASSPETGGYNEQFF	TGTGCCAGCAGCCCCGAGACGGGGGGTTACAATGAGCAGTTCTTC	TRBJ2-1	TRBD2	TRBV3-1/TRBV3-2	few
CASSLASTQGSNQPQHF	TGTGCCAGCAGCTTAGCGTCCACACAGGGCAGCAATCAGCCCCAGCATTTT	TRBJ1-5	NA	TRBV7-8	NA
CASSTSRDTYYGYTF	TGTGCCAGTAGTACTTCCCGGGACACCTACTATGGCTACACCTTC	TRBJ1-2	NA	TRBV19	NA
CASSYHWGGGTEAFF	TGTGCCAGCAGTTATCACTGGGGAGGGGGCACTGAAGCTTTCTTT	TRBJ1-1	NA	TRBV6-5	NA
CASSQDSSGGLRETQYF	TGCGCCAGCAGCCAAGATTCTAGCGGGGGCCTCAGGGAGACCCAGTACTTC	TRBJ2-5	TRBD2	TRBV4-1	NA
CASSGRGSGDKNIQYF	TGTGCCAGCAGCGGACGGGGGTCAGGAGACAAAAACATTCAGTACTTC	TRBJ2-4	NA	TRBV2	NA
CASSIVSGVDGNSPLHF	TGTGCCAGTAGTATAGTTTCAGGGGTCGACGGAAATTCACCCCTCCACTTT	TRBJ1-6	NA	TRBV19	NA
CASSTTGTGSTEAFF	TGTGCCAGTAGTACCACCGGGACAGGGAGCACTGAAGCTTTCTTT	TRBJ1-1	TRBD1	TRBV19	NA
CASSSLRATYEQYF	TGTGCCAGCAGCTCCCTGAGGGCGACCTACGAGCAGTACTTC	TRBJ2-7	NA	TRBV11-2	few
CASSDLAGPQETQYF	TGTGCCAGTAGTGACCTAGCGGGGCCCCAAGAGACCCAGTACTTC	TRBJ2-5	TRBD2	TRBV19	NA
CAITGYFLHF	TGTGCCATCACAGGCTATTTCCTCCACTTT	TRBJ1-6	NA	TRBV10-3	NA
CSVGSSASGGYTF	TGCAGCGTTGGCTCCTCGGCGTCGGGTGGCTACACCTTC	TRBJ1-2	NA	TRBV29-1	few
CASSSQEGTEAFF	TGTGCCAGCAGCTCACAGGAGGGGACTGAAGCTTTCTTT	TRBJ1-1	NA	TRBV7-9	NA
CASSQGDSHRPNYGYTF	TGTGCCAGCAGCCAGGGGGACAGTCATAGACCTAACTATGGCTACACCTTC	TRBJ1-2	TRBD1	TRBV14	NA
CASSLMTGGRNYGYTF	TGTGCCAGCAGCTTAATGACAGGGGGGCGTAACTATGGCTACACCTTC	TRBJ1-2	TRBD1	TRBV5-5	few
CASSQAGGRGEKLFF	TGTGCCAGCAGCCAAGCAGGGGGTAGAGGAGAAAAACTGTTTTTT	TRBJ1-4	TRBD1	TRBV3-1/TRBV3-2	NA
CASSQEGGRARISTGELFF	TGTGCCAGCAGCCAAGAAGGGGGCAGGGCGAGGATAAGCACCGGGGAGCTGTTTTTT	TRBJ2-2	TRBD1	TRBV3-1/TRBV3-2	NA
CASSLGRGGLYGYTF	TGTGCCAGCAGTCTCGGCAGGGGAGGGCTCTATGGCTACACCTTC	TRBJ1-2	NA	TRBV27	NA
CASSPFDQPQHF	TGTGCCAGCTCTCCGTTCGATCAGCCCCAGCATTTT	TRBJ1-5	NA	TRBV18	NA
CASSPWQGGNEQFF	TGTGCCAGCAGCCCCTGGCAGGGGGGCAATGAGCAGTTCTTC	TRBJ2-1	NA	TRBV7-3	once
CASSLNGANEQFF	TGTGCCAGCAGCCTCAATGGGGCAAATGAGCAGTTCTTC	TRBJ2-1	NA	TRBV7-3	NA
CASSLLSGAGELFF	TGTGCCAGCAGCCTTCTCTCCGGGGCCGGGGAGCTGTTTTTT	TRBJ2-2	NA	TRBV14	NA
CASSTEGYRGRTEAFF	TGTGCCAGCAGCACCGAGGGTTACAGGGGGAGGACTGAAGCTTTCTTT	TRBJ1-1	TRBD1	TRBV7-9	NA